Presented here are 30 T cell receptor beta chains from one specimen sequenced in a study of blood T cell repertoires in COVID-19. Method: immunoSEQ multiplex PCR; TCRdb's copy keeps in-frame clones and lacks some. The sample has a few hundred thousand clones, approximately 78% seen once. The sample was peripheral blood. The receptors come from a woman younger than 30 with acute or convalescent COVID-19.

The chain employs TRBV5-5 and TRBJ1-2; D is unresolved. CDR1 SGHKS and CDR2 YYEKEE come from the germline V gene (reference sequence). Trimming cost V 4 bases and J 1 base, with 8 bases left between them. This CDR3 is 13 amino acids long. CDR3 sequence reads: CASSRGVNYGYTF. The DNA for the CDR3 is TGTGCCAGCAGCCGAGGAGTTAACTATGGCTACACCTTC.

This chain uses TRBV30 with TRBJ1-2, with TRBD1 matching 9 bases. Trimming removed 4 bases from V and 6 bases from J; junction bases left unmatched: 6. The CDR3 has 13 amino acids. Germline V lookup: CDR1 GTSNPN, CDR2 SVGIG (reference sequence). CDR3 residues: CAWTLGTGNGYTF. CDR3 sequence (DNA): TGTGCCTGGACACTAGGGACAGGGAATGGCTACACCTTC.

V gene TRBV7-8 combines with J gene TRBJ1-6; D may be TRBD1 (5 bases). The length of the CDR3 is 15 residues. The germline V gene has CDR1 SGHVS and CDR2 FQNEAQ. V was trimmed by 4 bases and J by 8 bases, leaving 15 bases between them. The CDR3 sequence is CASSSTRVLDSPLHF. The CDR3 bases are TGTGCCAGCAGCTCCACCAGGGTCCTGGATTCACCCCTCCACTTT. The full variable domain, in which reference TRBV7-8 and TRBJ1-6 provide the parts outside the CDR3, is GAGVSQSPRYKVAKRGQDVALRCDPISGHVSLFWYQQALGQGPEFLTYFQNEAQLDKSGLPSDRFFAERPEGSVSTLKIQRTQQEDSAVYLCASSSTRVLDSPLHFGNGTRLTVT.

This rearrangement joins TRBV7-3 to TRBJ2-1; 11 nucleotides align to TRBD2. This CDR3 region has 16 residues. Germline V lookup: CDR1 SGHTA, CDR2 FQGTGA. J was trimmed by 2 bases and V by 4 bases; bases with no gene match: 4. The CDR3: CASSSSLAGAYNEQFF. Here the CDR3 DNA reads TGTGCCAGCAGCTCGTCACTAGCGGGAGCCTACAATGAGCAGTTCTTC.

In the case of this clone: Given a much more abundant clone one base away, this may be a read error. CDR3 amino acids: CASSLDRNTEAFF. The CDR3 DNA reads TGTGCCAGCAGCCTGGACAGGAACACTGAAGCTTTCTTT. V gene TRBV27 combines with J gene TRBJ1-1; D is possibly TRBD1 (6 bases). This CDR3 contains 13 residues. Trimming cost V 6 bases and J 1 base, with 9 bases left between them. Germline V lookup: CDR1 MNHEY, CDR2 SMNVEV (reference sequence).

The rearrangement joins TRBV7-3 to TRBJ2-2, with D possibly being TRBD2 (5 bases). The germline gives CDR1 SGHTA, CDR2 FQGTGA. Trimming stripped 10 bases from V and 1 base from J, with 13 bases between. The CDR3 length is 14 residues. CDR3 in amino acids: CATSAEGNTGELFF. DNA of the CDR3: TGTGCCACGTCAGCAGAGGGGAACACCGGGGAGCTGTTTTTT.

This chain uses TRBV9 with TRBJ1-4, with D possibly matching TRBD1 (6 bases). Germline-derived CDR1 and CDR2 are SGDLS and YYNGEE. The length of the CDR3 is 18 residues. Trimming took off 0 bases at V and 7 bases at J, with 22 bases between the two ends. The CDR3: CASSVGSVRGALGEKLFF. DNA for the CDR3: TGTGCCAGCAGCGTAGGTTCAGTGCGGGGGGCGCTCGGTGAAAAACTGTTTTTT.

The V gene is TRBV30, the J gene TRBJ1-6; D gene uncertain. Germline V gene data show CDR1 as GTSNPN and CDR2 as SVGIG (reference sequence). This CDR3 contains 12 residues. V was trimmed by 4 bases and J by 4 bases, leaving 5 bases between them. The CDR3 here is CAWTEYNSPLHF. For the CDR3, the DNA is TGTGCCTGGACGGAGTATAATTCACCCCTCCACTTT.

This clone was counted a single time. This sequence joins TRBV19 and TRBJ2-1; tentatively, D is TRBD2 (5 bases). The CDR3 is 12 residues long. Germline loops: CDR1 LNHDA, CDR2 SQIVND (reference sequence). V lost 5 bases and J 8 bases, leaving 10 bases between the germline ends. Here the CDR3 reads CASSEPEDEQFF. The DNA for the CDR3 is TGTGCCAGTAGTGAGCCGGAGGATGAGCAGTTCTTC.

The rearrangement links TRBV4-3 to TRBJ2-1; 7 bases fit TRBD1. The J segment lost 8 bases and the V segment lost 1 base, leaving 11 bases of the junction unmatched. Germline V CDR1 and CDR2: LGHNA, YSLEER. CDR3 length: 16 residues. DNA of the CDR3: TGCGCCAGCAGCCAAGGACGGGACAGCTATTCTTATGAGCAGTTCTTC. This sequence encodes CASSQGRDSYSYEQFF.

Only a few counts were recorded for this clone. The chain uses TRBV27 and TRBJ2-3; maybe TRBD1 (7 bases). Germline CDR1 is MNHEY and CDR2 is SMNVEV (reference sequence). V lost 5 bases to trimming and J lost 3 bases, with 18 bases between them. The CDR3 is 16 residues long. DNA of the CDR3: TGTGCCAGCAGTGGAGGGGGCGGATTCGTTACAGATACGCAGTATTTT. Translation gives CASSGGGGFVTDTQYF.

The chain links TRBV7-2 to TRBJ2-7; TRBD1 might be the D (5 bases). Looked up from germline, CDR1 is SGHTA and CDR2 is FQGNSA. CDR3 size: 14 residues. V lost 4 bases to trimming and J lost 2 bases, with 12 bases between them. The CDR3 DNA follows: TGTGCCAGCAGCTCCCTGACAGAAACCTACGAGCAGTACTTC. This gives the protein CASSSLTETYEQYF.

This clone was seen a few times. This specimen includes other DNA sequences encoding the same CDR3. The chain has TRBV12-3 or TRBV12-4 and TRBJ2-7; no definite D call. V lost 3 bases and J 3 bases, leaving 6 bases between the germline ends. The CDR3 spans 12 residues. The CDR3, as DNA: TGTGCCAGCAGTTTGTCAGGCTACGAGCAGTACTTC. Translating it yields CASSLSGYEQYF.

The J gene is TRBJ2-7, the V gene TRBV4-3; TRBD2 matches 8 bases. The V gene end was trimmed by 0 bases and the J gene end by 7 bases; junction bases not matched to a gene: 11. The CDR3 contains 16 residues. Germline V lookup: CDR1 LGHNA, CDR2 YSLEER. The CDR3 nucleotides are TGCGCCAGCAGCCAAGAACTCCTAGCGGGCCCAGGGGAGCAGTACTTC. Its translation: CASSQELLAGPGEQYF.

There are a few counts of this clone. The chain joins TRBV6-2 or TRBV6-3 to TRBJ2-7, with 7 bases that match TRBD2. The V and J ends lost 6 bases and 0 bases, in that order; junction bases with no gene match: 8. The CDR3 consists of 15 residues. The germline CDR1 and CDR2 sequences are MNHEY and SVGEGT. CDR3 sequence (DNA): TGTGCCAGCAGCGCGGGGACGGGGGGCTCCTACGAGCAGTACTTC. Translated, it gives CASSAGTGGSYEQYF.

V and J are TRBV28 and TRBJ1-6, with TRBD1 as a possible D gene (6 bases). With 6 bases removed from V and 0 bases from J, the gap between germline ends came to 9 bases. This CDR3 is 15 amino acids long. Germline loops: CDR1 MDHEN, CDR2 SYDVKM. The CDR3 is CASRGASSYNSPLHF. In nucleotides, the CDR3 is TGTGCCAGCAGGGGGGCGAGCTCCTATAATTCACCCCTCCACTTT.

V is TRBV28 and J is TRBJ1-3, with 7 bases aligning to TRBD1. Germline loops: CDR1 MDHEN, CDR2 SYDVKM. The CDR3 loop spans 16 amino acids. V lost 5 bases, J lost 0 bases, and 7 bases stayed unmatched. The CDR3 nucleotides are TGTGCCAGCAGTCCGACAGGGTATTACTCTGGAAACACCATATATTTT. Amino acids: CASSPTGYYSGNTIYF.

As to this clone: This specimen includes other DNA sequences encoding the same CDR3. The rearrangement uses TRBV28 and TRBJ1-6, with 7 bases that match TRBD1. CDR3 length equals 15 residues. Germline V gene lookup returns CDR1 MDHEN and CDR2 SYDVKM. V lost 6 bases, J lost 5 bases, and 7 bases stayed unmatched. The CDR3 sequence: CASRDRGPDNSPLHF. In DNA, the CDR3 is TGTGCCAGCAGGGATAGGGGGCCCGATAATTCACCCCTCCACTTT.

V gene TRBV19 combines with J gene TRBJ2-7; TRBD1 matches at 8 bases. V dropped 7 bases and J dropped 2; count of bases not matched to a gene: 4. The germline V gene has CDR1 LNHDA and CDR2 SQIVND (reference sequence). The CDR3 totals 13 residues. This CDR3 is CASNRQGPYEQYF. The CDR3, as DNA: TGTGCCAGTAATCGACAGGGGCCCTACGAGCAGTACTTC.

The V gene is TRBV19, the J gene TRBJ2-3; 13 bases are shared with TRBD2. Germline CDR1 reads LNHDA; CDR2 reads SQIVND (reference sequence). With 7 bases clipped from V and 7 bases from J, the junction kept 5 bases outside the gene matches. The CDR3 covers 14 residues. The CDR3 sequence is CASNPGLAGYTQYF. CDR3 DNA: TGTGCCAGTAACCCGGGACTAGCGGGGTATACGCAGTATTTT.

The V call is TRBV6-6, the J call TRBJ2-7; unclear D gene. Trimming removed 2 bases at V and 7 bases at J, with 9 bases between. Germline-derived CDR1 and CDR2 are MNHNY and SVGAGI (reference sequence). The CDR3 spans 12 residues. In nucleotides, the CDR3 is TGTGCCAGCAGTTACGGCGGCGGAGAGCAGTACTTC. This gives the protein CASSYGGGEQYF.

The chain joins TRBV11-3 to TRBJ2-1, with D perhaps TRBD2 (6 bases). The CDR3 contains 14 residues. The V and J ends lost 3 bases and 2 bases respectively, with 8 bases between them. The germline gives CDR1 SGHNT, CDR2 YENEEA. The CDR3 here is CASSFAGTYNEQFF. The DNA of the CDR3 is TGTGCCAGCAGCTTTGCGGGGACCTACAATGAGCAGTTCTTC. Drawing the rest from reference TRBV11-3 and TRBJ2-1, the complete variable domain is EAGVVQSPRYKIIEKKQPVAFWCNPISGHNTLYWYLQNLGQGPELLIRYENEEAVDDSQLPKDRFSAERLKGVDSTLKIQPAELGDSAVYLCASSFAGTYNEQFFGPGTRLTVL.

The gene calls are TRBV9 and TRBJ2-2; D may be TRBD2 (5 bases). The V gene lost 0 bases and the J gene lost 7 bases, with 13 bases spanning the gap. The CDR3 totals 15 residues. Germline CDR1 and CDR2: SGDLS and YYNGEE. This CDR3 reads CASSVAPTGSGELFF. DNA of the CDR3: TGTGCCAGCAGCGTAGCCCCTACGGGGAGCGGGGAGCTGTTTTTT.

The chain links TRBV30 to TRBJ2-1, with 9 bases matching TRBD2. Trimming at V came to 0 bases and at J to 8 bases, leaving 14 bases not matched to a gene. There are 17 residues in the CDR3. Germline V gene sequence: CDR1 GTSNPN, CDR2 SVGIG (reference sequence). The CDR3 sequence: CAWSVGLLAGVVHEQFF. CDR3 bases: TGTGCCTGGAGTGTTGGGCTTTTAGCGGGAGTGGTCCATGAGCAGTTCTTC.

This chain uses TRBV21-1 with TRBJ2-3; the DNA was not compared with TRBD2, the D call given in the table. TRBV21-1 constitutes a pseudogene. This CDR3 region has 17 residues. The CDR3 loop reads CASSKASSSDSTDTQYF. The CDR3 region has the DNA TGTGCCAGCAGCAAAGCATCTAGCTCAGATAGCACAGATACGCAGTATTTT.

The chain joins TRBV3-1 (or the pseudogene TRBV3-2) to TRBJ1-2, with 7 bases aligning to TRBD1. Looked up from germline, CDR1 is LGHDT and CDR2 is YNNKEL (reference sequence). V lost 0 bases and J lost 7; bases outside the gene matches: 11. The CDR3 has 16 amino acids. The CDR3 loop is CASSQDLDRVGSGYTF. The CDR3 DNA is TGTGCCAGCAGCCAAGATCTTGACAGGGTGGGTAGTGGCTACACCTTC.

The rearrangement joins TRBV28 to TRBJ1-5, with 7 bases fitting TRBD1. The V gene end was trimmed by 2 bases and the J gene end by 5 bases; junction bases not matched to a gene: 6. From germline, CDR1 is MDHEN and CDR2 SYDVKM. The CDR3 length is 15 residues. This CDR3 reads CASSLVGRGYQPQHF. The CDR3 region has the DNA TGTGCCAGCAGTTTAGTCGGCAGGGGGTATCAGCCCCAGCATTTT.

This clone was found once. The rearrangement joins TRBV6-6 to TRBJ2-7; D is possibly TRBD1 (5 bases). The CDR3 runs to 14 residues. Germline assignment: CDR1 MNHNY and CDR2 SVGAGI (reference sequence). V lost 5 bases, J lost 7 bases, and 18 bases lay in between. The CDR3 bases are TGTGCCAGCAGTGCGCCAGGGCAGGGCCGAGAGCAGTACTTC. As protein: CASSAPGQGREQYF.

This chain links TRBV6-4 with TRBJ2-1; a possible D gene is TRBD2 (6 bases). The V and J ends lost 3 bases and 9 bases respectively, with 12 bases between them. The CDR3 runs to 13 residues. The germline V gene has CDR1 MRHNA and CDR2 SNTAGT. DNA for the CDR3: TGTGCCAGCAGTGAGGACTATCGCGGTGAGCAGTTCTTC. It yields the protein CASSEDYRGEQFF.

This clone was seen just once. CDR3: CASKASGSQTQYF. The CDR3 DNA reads TGCGCCAGCAAGGCTAGCGGGAGTCAGACCCAGTACTTC. The chain is built from TRBV4-3 and TRBJ2-5; 10 bases fit TRBD2. This CDR3 has 13 residues. Germline V gives CDR1 LGHNA, CDR2 YSLEER. V lost 7 bases to trimming and J lost 6 bases; unmatched junction nucleotides: 5.